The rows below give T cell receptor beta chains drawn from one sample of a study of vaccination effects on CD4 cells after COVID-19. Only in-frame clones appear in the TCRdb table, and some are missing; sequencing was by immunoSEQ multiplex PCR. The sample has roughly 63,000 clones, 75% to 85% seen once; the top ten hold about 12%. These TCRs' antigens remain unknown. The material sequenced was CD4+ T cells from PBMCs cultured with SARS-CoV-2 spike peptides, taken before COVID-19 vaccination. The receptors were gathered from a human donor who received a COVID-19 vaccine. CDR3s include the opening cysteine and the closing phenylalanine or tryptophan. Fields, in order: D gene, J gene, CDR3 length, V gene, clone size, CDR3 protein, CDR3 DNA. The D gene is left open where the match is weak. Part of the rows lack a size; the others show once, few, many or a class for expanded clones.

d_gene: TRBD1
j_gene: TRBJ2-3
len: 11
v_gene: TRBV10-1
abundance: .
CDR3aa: CASMGTGPQYF
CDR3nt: TGCGCCAGCATGGGGACAGGGCCGCAGTATTTT

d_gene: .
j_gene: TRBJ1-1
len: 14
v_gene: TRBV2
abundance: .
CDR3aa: CASTFGGGNTEAFF
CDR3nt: TGTGCCAGCACCTTCGGGGGGGGAAACACTGAAGCTTTCTTT

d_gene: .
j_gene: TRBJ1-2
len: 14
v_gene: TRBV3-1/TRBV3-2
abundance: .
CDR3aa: CASSQDPYGFGYTF
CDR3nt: TGTGCCAGCAGCCAAGATCCCTACGGGTTCGGCTACACCTTC

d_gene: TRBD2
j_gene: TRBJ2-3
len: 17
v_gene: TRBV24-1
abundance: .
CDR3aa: CATSAERTSGGTDTQYF
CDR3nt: TGTGCCACCAGTGCCGAGCGGACTAGCGGGGGCACAGATACGCAGTATTTT

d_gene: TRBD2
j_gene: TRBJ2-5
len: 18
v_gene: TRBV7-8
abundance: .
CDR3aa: CASSLGTISTSGGETQYF
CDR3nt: TGTGCCAGCAGCTTAGGGACTATCTCTACTAGCGGCGGGGAGACCCAGTACTTC

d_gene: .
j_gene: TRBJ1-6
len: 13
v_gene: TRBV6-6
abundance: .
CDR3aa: CASSNLDNSPLHF
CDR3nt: TGTGCCAGCAGTAACTTAGACAATTCACCCCTCCACTTT

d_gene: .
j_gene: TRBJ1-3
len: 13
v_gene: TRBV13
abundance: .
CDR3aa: CASSLRSGNTIYF
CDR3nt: TGTGCCAGCAGCTTACGGTCTGGAAACACCATATATTTT

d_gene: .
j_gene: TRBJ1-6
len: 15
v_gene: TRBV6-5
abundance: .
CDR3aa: CASSRQASVDSPLHF
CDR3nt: TGTGCCAGCAGTAGACAGGCTAGCGTCGATTCACCCCTCCACTTT

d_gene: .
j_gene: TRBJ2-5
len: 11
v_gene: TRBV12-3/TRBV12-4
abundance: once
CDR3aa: CASSSVGALHF
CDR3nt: TGTGCCAGCAGCTCTGTGGGGGCCCTCCACTTC

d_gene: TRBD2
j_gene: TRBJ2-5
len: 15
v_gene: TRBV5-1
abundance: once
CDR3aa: CASSPMGREQETQYF
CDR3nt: TGCGCCAGCAGCCCCATGGGGAGGGAACAAGAGACCCAGTACTTC

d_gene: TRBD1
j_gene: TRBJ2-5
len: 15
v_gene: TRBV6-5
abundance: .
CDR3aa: CASMDRGLLGETQYF
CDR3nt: TGTGCCAGCATGGACAGGGGGCTTTTAGGAGAGACCCAGTACTTC

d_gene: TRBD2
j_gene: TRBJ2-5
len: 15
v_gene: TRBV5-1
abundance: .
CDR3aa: CASSSGTSVVETQYF
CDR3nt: TGCGCCAGCAGCTCTGGGACTAGCGTTGTGGAGACCCAGTACTTC

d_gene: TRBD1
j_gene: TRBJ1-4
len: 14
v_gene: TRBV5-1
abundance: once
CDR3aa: CASSLQGGNEKLFF
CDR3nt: TGCGCCAGCAGCCTACAGGGGGGTAATGAAAAACTGTTTTTT

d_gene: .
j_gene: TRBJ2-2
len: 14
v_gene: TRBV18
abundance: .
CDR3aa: CASSLQLDTGELFF
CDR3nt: TGTGCCAGCTCACTCCAGTTAGACACCGGGGAGCTGTTTTTT

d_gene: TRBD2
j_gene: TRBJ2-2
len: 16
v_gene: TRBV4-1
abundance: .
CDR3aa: CASSPRLAGESGELFF
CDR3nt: TGCGCCAGCAGCCCTAGACTAGCGGGGGAGAGCGGGGAGCTGTTTTTT

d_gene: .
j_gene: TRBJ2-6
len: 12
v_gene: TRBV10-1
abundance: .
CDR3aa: CASSGTTGVLTF
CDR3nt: TGCGCCAGCAGTGGGACGACAGGCGTCCTGACTTTC

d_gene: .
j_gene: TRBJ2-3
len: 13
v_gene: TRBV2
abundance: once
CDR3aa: CASSLDLADTQYF
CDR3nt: TGTGCCAGCAGTCTGGACCTCGCAGATACGCAGTATTTT

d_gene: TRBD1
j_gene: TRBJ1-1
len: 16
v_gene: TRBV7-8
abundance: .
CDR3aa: CASSLIGTGGDTEAFF
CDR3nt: TGTGCCAGCAGCTTAATAGGGACAGGGGGGGACACTGAAGCTTTCTTT

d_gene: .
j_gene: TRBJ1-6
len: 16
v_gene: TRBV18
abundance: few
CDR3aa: CASSPPRGASNSPLHF
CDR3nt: TGTGCCAGCTCACCACCTCGGGGGGCTAGTAATTCACCCCTCCACTTT

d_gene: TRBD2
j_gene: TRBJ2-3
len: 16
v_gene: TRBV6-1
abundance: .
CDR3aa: CASSEARTSGTDTQYF
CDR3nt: TGTGCCAGCAGTGAAGCACGGACTAGCGGCACAGATACGCAGTATTTT

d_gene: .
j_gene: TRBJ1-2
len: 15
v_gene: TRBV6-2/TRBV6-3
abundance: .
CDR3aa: CASSYVGRINYGYTF
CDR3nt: TGTGCCAGCAGTTACGTGGGCAGGATCAACTATGGCTACACCTTC

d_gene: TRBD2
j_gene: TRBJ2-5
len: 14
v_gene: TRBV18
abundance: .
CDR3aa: CASSPRGGKETQYF
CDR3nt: TGTGCCAGCTCACCACGGGGGGGTAAAGAGACCCAGTACTTC

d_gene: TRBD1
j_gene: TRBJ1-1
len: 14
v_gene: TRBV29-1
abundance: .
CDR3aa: CSVDDRGANTEAFF
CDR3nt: TGCAGCGTTGACGACAGGGGAGCGAACACTGAAGCTTTCTTT

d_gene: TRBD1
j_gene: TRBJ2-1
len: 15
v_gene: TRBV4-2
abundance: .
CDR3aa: CASSPTGTGLNEQFF
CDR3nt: TGTGCCAGCAGCCCAACCGGGACAGGACTCAATGAGCAGTTCTTC

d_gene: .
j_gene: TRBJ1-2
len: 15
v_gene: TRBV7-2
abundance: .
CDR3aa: CASSPRRFTNYGYTF
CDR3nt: TGTGCCAGCAGCCCCCGGAGGTTTACTAACTATGGCTACACCTTC

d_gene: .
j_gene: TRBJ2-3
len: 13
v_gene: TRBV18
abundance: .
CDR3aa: CASSIAGPDTQYF
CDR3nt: TGTGCCAGCTCAATCGCAGGTCCTGATACGCAGTATTTT

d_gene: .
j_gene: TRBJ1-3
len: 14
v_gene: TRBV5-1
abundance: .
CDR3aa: CASSLAFSGNTIYF
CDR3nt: TGCGCCAGCAGCTTGGCCTTCTCTGGAAACACCATATATTTT

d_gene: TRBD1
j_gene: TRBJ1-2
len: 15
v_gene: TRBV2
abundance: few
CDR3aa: CASSELETGYYGYTF
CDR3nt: TGTGCCAGCAGTGAACTAGAGACAGGGTATTATGGCTACACCTTC

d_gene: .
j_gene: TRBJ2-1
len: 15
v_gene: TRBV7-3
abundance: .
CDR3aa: CASSLNRANYNEQFF
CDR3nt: TGTGCCAGCAGCTTAAACAGAGCTAACTACAATGAGCAGTTCTTC

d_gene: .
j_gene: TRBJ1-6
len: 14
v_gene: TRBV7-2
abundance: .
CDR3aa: CASSFSRGNSPLHF
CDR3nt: TGTGCCAGCAGCTTTAGTCGGGGAAATTCACCCCTCCACTTT

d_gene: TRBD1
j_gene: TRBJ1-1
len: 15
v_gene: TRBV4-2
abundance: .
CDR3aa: CASSQGTGWPTEAFF
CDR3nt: TGTGCCAGCAGCCAAGGGACAGGGTGGCCCACTGAAGCTTTCTTT

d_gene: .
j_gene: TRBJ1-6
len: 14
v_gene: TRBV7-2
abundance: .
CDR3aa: CASSPSLGNSPLHF
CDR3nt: TGTGCCAGCAGTCCTTCATTAGGGAATTCACCCCTCCACTTT

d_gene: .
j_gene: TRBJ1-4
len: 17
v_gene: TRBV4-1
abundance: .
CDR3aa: CASSYQVSGTATNKLFF
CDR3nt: TGCGCCAGCAGCTACCAAGTGTCCGGGACGGCGACCAACAAACTGTTTTTT

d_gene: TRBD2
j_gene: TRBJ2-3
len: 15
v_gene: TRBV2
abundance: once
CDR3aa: CASRAGPQSTDTQYF
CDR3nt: TGTGCCAGCCGAGCGGGGCCGCAGAGCACAGATACGCAGTATTTT

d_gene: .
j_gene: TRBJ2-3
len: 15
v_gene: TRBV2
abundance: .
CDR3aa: CATPGGVVGTDTQYF
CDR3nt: TGTGCCACTCCAGGGGGGGTGGTCGGCACAGATACGCAGTATTTT

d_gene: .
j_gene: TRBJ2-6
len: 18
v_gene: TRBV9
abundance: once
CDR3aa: CASSVARFLAFGANVLTF
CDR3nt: TGTGCCAGCAGCGTAGCCAGGTTCCTGGCGTTTGGGGCCAACGTCCTGACTTTC

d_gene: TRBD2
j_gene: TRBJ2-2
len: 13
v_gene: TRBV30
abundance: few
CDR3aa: CAWTSGGPGELFF
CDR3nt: TGTGCCTGGACTAGCGGGGGGCCAGGGGAGCTGTTTTTT

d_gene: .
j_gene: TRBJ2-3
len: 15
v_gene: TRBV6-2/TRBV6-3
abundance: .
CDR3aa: CASSYSNQYTDTQYF
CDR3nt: TGTGCCAGCAGTTACTCGAACCAGTACACAGATACGCAGTATTTT

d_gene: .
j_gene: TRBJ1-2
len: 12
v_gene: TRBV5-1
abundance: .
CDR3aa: CASSLAGDGYTF
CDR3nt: TGCGCCAGCAGCTTGGCGGGGGATGGCTACACCTTC

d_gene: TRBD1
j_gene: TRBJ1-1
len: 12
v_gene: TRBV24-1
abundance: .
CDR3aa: CATSGPGQEAFF
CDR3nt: TGTGCCACCAGTGGGCCGGGACAGGAAGCTTTCTTT

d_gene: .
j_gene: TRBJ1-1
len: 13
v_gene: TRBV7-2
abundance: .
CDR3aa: CASRFAGSTEAFF
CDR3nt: TGTGCCAGCAGGTTTGCAGGGTCCACTGAAGCTTTCTTT

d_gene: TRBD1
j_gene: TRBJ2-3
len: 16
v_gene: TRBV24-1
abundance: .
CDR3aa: CATSDPGQGATDTQYF
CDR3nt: TGTGCCACCAGTGATCCTGGACAGGGAGCCACAGATACGCAGTATTTT